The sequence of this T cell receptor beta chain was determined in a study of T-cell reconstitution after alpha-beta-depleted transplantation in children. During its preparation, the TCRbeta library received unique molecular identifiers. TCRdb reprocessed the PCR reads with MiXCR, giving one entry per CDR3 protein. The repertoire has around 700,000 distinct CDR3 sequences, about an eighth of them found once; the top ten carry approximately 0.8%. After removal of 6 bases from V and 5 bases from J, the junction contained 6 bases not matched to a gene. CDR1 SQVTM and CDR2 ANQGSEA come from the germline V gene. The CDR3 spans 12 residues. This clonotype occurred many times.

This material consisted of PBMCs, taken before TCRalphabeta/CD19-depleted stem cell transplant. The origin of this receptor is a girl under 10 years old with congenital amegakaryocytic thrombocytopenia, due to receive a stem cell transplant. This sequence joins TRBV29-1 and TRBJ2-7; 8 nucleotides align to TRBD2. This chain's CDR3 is CSVVSGGHEQYF. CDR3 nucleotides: TGCAGCGTCGTAAGCGGGGGACACGAGCAGTACTTC.